The 19 T cell receptor beta chains presented below share a single source sample, sequenced in a study of CD8+CD57+ T cells in acquired aplastic anemia. Researchers used genomic DNA as the template to profile TCR beta VDJ and CDR3. TCRdb used MiXCR to reprocess the reads, holding one entry per CDR3 protein. The sample carries hundreds of thousands of distinct CDR3 sequences, around 72% recorded once. Specimen: sorted CD4+, CD8+, or CD8+CD57+ T cells (not recorded which) from PBMCs. The receptors come from a human donor in good health, serving as a control.

This chain joins TRBV5-6 and TRBJ2-1; TRBD2 agrees at 8 bases. The CDR3 covers 14 residues. V shed 5 bases, J shed 7 bases, and the junction held 8 bases outside the gene matches. Germline values: CDR1 SGHDT, CDR2 YYEEEE. The CDR3 nucleotides are TGTGCCAGCAGTCTTGGGACGGGGGGGAATGAGCAGTTCTTC. Its translation is CASSLGTGGNEQFF.

Notes on this clonotype: Because it lacks the conserved phenylalanine or tryptophan at the end, this CDR3 is likely a read error. The chain links TRBV24-1 to TRBJ2-3, with D perhaps matching TRBD1 (5 bases). Between the trimmed V and J ends, which lost 7 bases and 3 bases, there was a span of 13 bases. The CDR3 loop spans 14 amino acids. Germline V gene data show CDR1 as KGHDR and CDR2 as SFDVKD. CDR3 sequence (DNA): TGTGCCACCAGCGACCCCGGACAAACAGATACGCAGTATTCT. This gives the protein CATSDPGQTDTQYS.

This chain connects TRBV7-2 to TRBJ2-7; 8 bases match TRBD1. After removal of 4 bases from V and 1 base from J, the junction contained 6 bases not matched to a gene. This CDR3 spans 15 amino acids. Germline assignment: CDR1 SGHTA and CDR2 FQGNSA. CDR3 loop: CASSSWTGISYEQYF. CDR3 nucleotide sequence: TGTGCCAGCAGCTCGTGGACAGGGATATCCTACGAGCAGTACTTC.

This clonotype occurred many times. V usage is TRBV13 and J usage is TRBJ1-6, with unresolved D. V was cut by 2 bases and J by 9 bases, with 14 bases left in between. The V gene's germline CDR1 is PRHDT and CDR2 FYEKMQ (reference sequence). The CDR3 runs 15 residues. CDR3 loop: CASSLQGPGGSPLHF. CDR3 in DNA: TGTGCCAGCAGCTTACAAGGACCGGGTGGTTCACCCCTCCACTTT.

The genes are TRBV5-5 and TRBJ2-7; D is uncertain. With 0 bases removed from V and 5 bases from J, the gap between germline ends came to 9 bases. From germline, CDR1 is SGHKS and CDR2 YYEKEE (reference sequence). The CDR3 sequence is 13 residues long. The CDR3 DNA reads TGTGCCAGCAGCTTGGCGGTAAGGCACGAGCAGTACTTC. This encodes CASSLAVRHEQYF.

This rearrangement joins TRBV5-1 to TRBJ2-7, with TRBD2 as a possible D gene (5 bases). This CDR3 has 13 residues. Per the germline V gene, CDR1 is SGHRS and CDR2 is YFSETQ. V dropped 0 bases and J dropped 4 bases, with 8 bases sitting between them. This CDR3 is CASSLGLHYEQYF. CDR3 DNA sequence: TGCGCCAGCAGCTTGGGACTACATTACGAGCAGTACTTC.

The chain has TRBV7-2 and TRBJ2-6; either TRBD1 or TRBD2 may supply D (6 bases each). The V gene lost 4 bases and the J gene lost 13 bases, with 26 bases spanning the gap. This CDR3 comprises 17 residues. Per the germline V gene, CDR1 is SGHTA and CDR2 is FQGNSA. The CDR3 protein is CASSSRGGSSGDTVLTF. The CDR3 DNA is TGTGCCAGCAGCTCGAGGGGCGGCTCCTCGGGGGACACGGTCCTGACTTTC.

DNA for the CDR3: TGTGCCAGTAGTAGGCGGACAGGGGGCGGCTATGGCTACACCTTC. This sequence encodes CASSRRTGGGYGYTF. The gene calls are TRBV19 and TRBJ1-2, with TRBD1 matching 11 bases. Germline V gives CDR1 LNHDA, CDR2 SQIVND (reference sequence). This CDR3 spans 15 amino acids. V lost 4 bases and J lost 4; bases outside the gene matches: 5. The full variable domain, completed using reference TRBV19 and TRBJ1-2, is DGGITQSPKYLFRKEGQNVTLSCEQNLNHDAMYWYRQDPGQGLRLIYYSQIVNDFQKGDIAEGYSVSREKKESFPLTVTSAQKNPTAFYLCASSRRTGGGYGYTFGSGTRLTVV.

V is TRBV6-2 or TRBV6-3 and J is TRBJ1-4; 8 bases align to TRBD1. This CDR3 region has 15 residues. CDR1 is MNHEY and CDR2 is SVGEGT in the germline V gene. The junction had 8 bases not matched to a gene; V was cut back by 6 bases and J by 5 bases. The CDR3 DNA sequence: TGTGCCAGCAGGAGAGTGAGACAGGGGAATGAAAAACTGTTTTTT. Encoded protein: CASRRVRQGNEKLFF.

A single count supports this clonotype. Germline is not matched at one junction end, which may reflect a read error. The chain recombines TRBV4-1 with TRBJ1-2; D is ambiguous. CDR1 and CDR2 from the germline V gene are MGHRA and YSYEKL. The CDR3 covers 12 residues. The CDR3 DNA reads TGCACCAGCAATTCCAGGAGCTATGGCTACACCTTC. It encodes CTSNSRSYGYTF.

A remark on this clonotype: Relative to the germline gene, one junction end is altered; a read error may explain this. The CDR3 loop reads CASSLERGAYVQYF. The CDR3 nucleotides read TGTGCCAGCAGCTTAGAGCGTGGAGCCTACGTGCAGTACTTC. The chain uses TRBV7-2 and TRBJ2-7; D not resolved. The CDR3 sequence is 14 residues long. In germline, CDR1 is SGHTA, CDR2 FQGNSA.

To note about this clonotype: Because it lacks the conserved phenylalanine or tryptophan at the end, this CDR3 is likely a read error. Because the CDR3's place on the DNA is in doubt, the DNA is left out and the CDR3 is given as listed by TCRdb. The rearrangement links TRBV9 to TRBJ1-1; the D call of TRBD1 is as the table states it, not checked on the DNA. The CDR3 is made up of 13 amino acids, end residues included. Germline V gene lookup returns CDR1 SGDLS and CDR2 YYNGEE. CDR3 residues: CASSLNSRVYGYI.

The gene calls are TRBV15 and TRBJ1-5, with D perhaps TRBD1 (6 bases). V was pared by 5 bases and J by 0 bases, with 14 bases between. The germline V gene has CDR1 LNHNV and CDR2 YYDKDF (reference sequence). This CDR3 comprises 16 residues. Written as DNA, the CDR3 is TGTGCCACCAGCCCCGAGGGGGGTTATAGCAATCAGCCCCAGCATTTT. This translates into CATSPEGGYSNQPQHF.

The J gene is TRBJ2-5, the V gene TRBV7-8, with 8 bases identical to TRBD2. This CDR3 is built from 14 residues. The germline V gene has CDR1 SGHVS and CDR2 FQNEAQ. Germline trimming cut 6 bases from V and 10 bases from J; bases unmatched to any gene: 13. CDR3 amino acids: CASSSGGDQEHQYF. CDR3 bases: TGTGCCAGCAGTTCCGGGGGGGACCAAGAGCACCAGTACTTC.

The CDR3 nucleotides read TGTGCCAGTAGCCCAGAGGACAGGGGTTTGTATGGCTACACCTTC. Protein sequence: CASSPEDRGLYGYTF. The chain recombines TRBV19 with TRBJ1-2, with 9 positions matching TRBD1. The junction had 10 bases not matched to a gene; V was cut back by 6 bases and J by 5 bases. CDR1 is LNHDA, CDR2 SQIVND, per germline (reference sequence). The CDR3 is 15 residues long.

CDR3 DNA sequence: TGTGCCAGCAGGGGAAAGGACGAGAATGAAAAACTGTTTTTT. This sequence encodes CASRGKDENEKLFF. V and J are TRBV9 and TRBJ1-4, with D uncertain. Trimming shortened V by 5 bases and J by 5 bases, and 13 bases separated the two germline ends. In germline, CDR1 is SGDLS, CDR2 YYNGEE. The CDR3 spans 14 residues.

The chain links TRBV10-2 to TRBJ2-3, with D tentatively TRBD2 (6 bases). The V end lost 4 bases, the J end lost 2 bases, and 16 bases lay between the germline ends. Germline values: CDR1 WSHSY, CDR2 SAAADI. This CDR3 comprises 16 residues. The chain's CDR3 is CASSGVGRELTDTQYF. The CDR3 DNA is TGCGCCAGCAGTGGAGTGGGGCGGGAACTCACAGATACGCAGTATTTT.

This clonotype was detected once. The CDR3 loop is CASSFSGAAAEETQYF. DNA for the CDR3: TGTGCCAGCAGTTTCTCGGGGGCGGCGGCCGAAGAGACCCAGTACTTC. This chain uses TRBV9 with TRBJ2-5; D tentatively fits TRBD1 or TRBD2 (6 bases each). In germline, CDR1 is SGDLS, CDR2 YYNGEE. This CDR3 comprises 16 residues. Trimming shortened V by 5 bases and J by 3 bases, and 20 bases separated the two germline ends.

This clonotype was detected many times. This chain uses TRBV20-1 with TRBJ2-1; D gene ambiguous. The CDR3 runs 8 residues. The V end was cut by 4 bases, the J end by 13 bases, with 5 bases between. Germline V gives CDR1 DFQATT, CDR2 SNEGSKA (reference sequence). DNA of the CDR3: TGCAGTGCTAACCGACAGTTCTTC. Protein product: CSANRQFF.